What follows are 20 T cell receptor beta chains derived from one specimen sequenced in a study of blood T cell repertoires in COVID-19 (TCRdb year 2020). Libraries were constructed by the immunoSEQ multiplex PCR assay. This is the immuneACCESS table as TCRdb keeps it, with only in-frame sequences that have V and J called. A part of the clones is gone; compared with another copy, unresolved V genes explain less than half, and the rest is unexplained. The sample table holds over 150,000 clones, of which 75% to 90% were seen once. 9.1% of the sample is taken by the ten largest. Specimen: peripheral blood. These receptors came from a woman at least 80 years old with active or convalescent COVID-19.

The table lists this clone with a few counts. The J gene is TRBJ2-1, the V gene TRBV28, with 7 positions matching TRBD1. The CDR3 is made up of 14 amino acids. CDR1 and CDR2 from the germline V gene are MDHEN and SYDVKM. The V and J ends lost 3 bases and 7 bases, in that order; junction bases with no gene match: 6. CDR3 nucleotide sequence: TGTGCCAGCAGTTTGGGAACAGGGGTGAATGAGCAGTTCTTC. It specifies CASSLGTGVNEQFF.

The J gene is TRBJ1-1, the V gene TRBV11-3; 7 nucleotides line up with TRBD1. Germline lookup yields CDR1 SGHNT and CDR2 YENEEA. The CDR3 runs 12 residues. V shed 5 bases and J 10 bases; nucleotides not matched to a gene: 7. The CDR3 region is CASSQPTGLAFF. CDR3 sequence (DNA): TGTGCCAGCAGCCAACCGACAGGGTTAGCTTTCTTT. The whole variable domain, remainder taken from reference TRBV11-3 and TRBJ1-1, is EAGVVQSPRYKIIEKKQPVAFWCNPISGHNTLYWYLQNLGQGPELLIRYENEEAVDDSQLPKDRFSAERLKGVDSTLKIQPAELGDSAVYLCASSQPTGLAFFGQGTRLTVV.

This clone was detected once. J is TRBJ2-2 and V is TRBV6-5, with D perhaps matching TRBD1 (5 bases). There are 15 residues in the CDR3. Trimming left V 3 bases short and J 4 bases short, with 12 bases between. Germline V gene sequence: CDR1 MNHEY, CDR2 SVGAGI. The CDR3 nucleotides are TGTGCCAGCAGTTATATGCGACAGACCACCGGGGAGCTGTTTTTT. Its translation is CASSYMRQTTGELFF.

This clone was found many times. J is TRBJ1-2 and V is TRBV6-2 or TRBV6-3; weak D call: TRBD1 (6 bases). The germline CDR1 and CDR2 sequences are MNHEY and SVGEGT. V was trimmed by 5 bases and J by 0 bases, leaving 16 bases between them. The CDR3 spans 16 residues. The CDR3 reads CASSKQIQGPNYGYTF. The CDR3 nucleotides are TGTGCCAGCAGTAAGCAGATACAGGGCCCTAACTATGGCTACACCTTC.

J is TRBJ2-7 and V is TRBV11-2; D not resolved. Per germline, CDR1 SGHAT and CDR2 FQNNGV. The CDR3 totals 14 residues. Trimming took off 5 bases at V and 1 base at J, with 12 bases between the two ends. Here the CDR3 DNA reads TGTGCCAGCAGCCCCGGTTACTCTTCCTACGAGCAGTACTTC. It is translated as CASSPGYSSYEQYF.

The V and J genes are TRBV5-4 and TRBJ1-3; maybe TRBD1 (6 bases). The V end lost 0 bases, the J end lost 0 bases, and 10 bases lay between the germline ends. This CDR3 has 16 residues. Looked up from germline, CDR1 is SGHNT and CDR2 is YYREEE (reference sequence). In DNA form, the CDR3 reads TGTGCCAGCAGCTTGGGTGGGGGCCTCTCTGGAAACACCATATATTTT. Amino acid sequence: CASSLGGGLSGNTIYF.

The sample holds a few counts of this clone. The V and J genes are TRBV19 and TRBJ1-1; D remains ambiguous. Germline V gene lookup returns CDR1 LNHDA and CDR2 SQIVND (reference sequence). Between the trimmed V and J ends, which lost 3 bases and 3 bases, there was a span of 14 bases. The CDR3 extends over 15 amino acids. CDR3 in DNA: TGTGCCAGTAGTATGGCCGGCCCTCGGGACACTGAAGCTTTCTTT. It specifies CASSMAGPRDTEAFF.

The chain employs TRBV11-2 and TRBJ2-7, with a tentative D call TRBD1 (5 bases). The CDR3 is 13 residues long. CDR1 is SGHAT and CDR2 is FQNNGV in the germline V gene. Trimming cost V 5 bases and J 2 bases, with 10 bases left between them. CDR3 protein: CASSAGQTYEQYF. The CDR3 nucleotides are TGTGCCAGCAGCGCAGGACAAACCTACGAGCAGTACTTC.

This chain links TRBV7-2 with TRBJ2-2, with unresolved D. V dropped 5 bases and J dropped 7 bases, with 11 bases sitting between them. CDR3 length: 13 residues. The germline CDR1 and CDR2 sequences are SGHTA and FQGNSA. The chain's CDR3 is CASSPPRVGELFF. The CDR3 DNA reads as TGTGCCAGCAGCCCCCCCCGAGTCGGGGAGCTGTTTTTT. The entire variable domain, with the rest obtained from reference TRBV7-2 and TRBJ2-2, is as follows: GAGVSQSPSNKVTEKGKDVELRCDPISGHTALYWYRQSLGQGLEFLIYFQGNSAPDKSGLPSDRFSAERTGGSVSTLTIQRTQQEDSAVYLCASSPPRVGELFFGEGSRLTVL.

DNA of the CDR3: TGTGCCAGTAGTCTTTCGGACTACCTCCTTAACACCGGGGAGCTGTTTTTT. Translating it yields CASSLSDYLLNTGELFF. J is TRBJ2-2 and V is TRBV19, with D possibly TRBD2 on 6 matching bases. In germline, CDR1 is LNHDA, CDR2 SQIVND (reference sequence). The CDR3 spans 17 residues. Between the trimmed V and J ends, which lost 5 bases and 2 bases, there was a span of 18 bases.

A single count supports this clone. The chain has TRBV2 and TRBJ1-1; the D is unclear. Germline assignment: CDR1 SNHLY and CDR2 FYNNEI. Trimming took off 4 bases at V and 0 bases at J, with 15 bases between the two ends. CDR3 size: 16 residues. The CDR3 is CASSVGVGGMNTEAFF. CDR3 nucleotide sequence: TGTGCCAGCAGTGTGGGAGTTGGAGGGATGAACACTGAAGCTTTCTTT.

The J gene is TRBJ2-4, the V gene TRBV2, with D perhaps matching TRBD1 (6 bases). The CDR3 loop spans 15 amino acids. The V gene lost 5 bases and the J gene lost 7 bases, with 18 bases spanning the gap. Germline lookup yields CDR1 SNHLY and CDR2 FYNNEI. This CDR3 is CASSRTVWGGNIQYF. The CDR3 DNA follows: TGTGCCAGCAGTCGGACAGTATGGGGTGGGAACATTCAGTACTTC.

This clone came up a few times. V is TRBV5-1 and J is TRBJ1-1, with TRBD1 as a possible D gene (6 bases). The CDR3 is 14 amino acids. CDR1 is SGHRS and CDR2 is YFSETQ in the germline V gene. Between the trimmed V and J ends, which lost 3 bases and 1 base, there was a span of 10 bases. CDR3 protein: CASSSGQTNTEAFF. CDR3 coding DNA: TGCGCCAGCAGCTCTGGACAGACGAACACTGAAGCTTTCTTT.

V gene TRBV6-5 combines with J gene TRBJ2-1; TRBD2 might be the D (5 bases). The ends were cut back, 8 bases at V and 0 bases at J, with 14 bases in the middle. This CDR3 is 15 amino acids long. Germline CDR1 reads MNHEY; CDR2 reads SVGAGI. CDR3 residues: CASGNRTPSYNEQFF. In nucleotides, the CDR3 is TGTGCCAGCGGCAATCGGACTCCCTCCTACAATGAGCAGTTCTTC.

On this clone: Relative to the germline gene, one junction end is altered; a read error may explain this. The V call is TRBV19, the J call TRBJ1-1; TRBD1 agrees at 8 bases. CDR3 length: 13 residues. Germline V gene data show CDR1 as LNHDA and CDR2 as SQIVND (reference sequence). This chain's CDR3 is CASKDRVKTEAFF. CDR3 nucleotide sequence: TGTGCCAGTAAGGACAGGGTGAAGACTGAAGCTTTCTTT.

This clone was picked up one time. CDR3 in amino acids: CAWSDQTVAKNIQYF. For the CDR3, the DNA is TGTGCCTGGAGTGACCAGACAGTAGCCAAAAACATTCAGTACTTC. This chain joins TRBV30 and TRBJ2-4; possible D gene TRBD1, 5 bases. This CDR3 is built from 15 residues. Germline V lookup: CDR1 GTSNPN, CDR2 SVGIG (reference sequence). Deletions cut 1 base from V and 0 bases from J, with 10 bases between.

The chain has TRBV3-1 (or the pseudogene TRBV3-2) and TRBJ2-1; a weak D match, TRBD1 (6 bases). Germline CDR1 and CDR2: LGHDT and YNNKEL (reference sequence). V lost 4 bases, J lost 2 bases, and 15 bases lay in between. This CDR3 has 16 amino acids. DNA of the CDR3: TGTGCCAGCAGCCCGGCCCCGGCAGGGGCCTACAATGAGCAGTTCTTC. As protein: CASSPAPAGAYNEQFF.

This chain's CDR3 is CASSLQSNYGYTF. The CDR3 DNA is TGTGCCAGCAGTTTACAGAGTAACTATGGCTACACCTTC. This chain links TRBV6-2 or TRBV6-3 with TRBJ1-2, with unresolved D. The CDR3 runs to 13 residues. Looked up from germline, CDR1 is MNHEY and CDR2 is SVGEGT. With 4 bases removed from V and 1 base from J, the gap between germline ends came to 7 bases.

The chain employs TRBV29-1 and TRBJ1-2; TRBD1 aligns across 7 bases. Germline V gene data show CDR1 as SQVTM and CDR2 as ANQGSEA. The CDR3 has 13 amino acids. V shed 3 bases, J shed 1 base, and the junction held 2 bases outside the gene matches. CDR3 DNA sequence: TGCAGCGTTGAGGACAGGTATAACTATGGCTACACCTTC. Its translation is CSVEDRYNYGYTF.

The chain uses TRBV5-1 and TRBJ1-3, with TRBD1 matching over 9 bases. Germline V lookup: CDR1 SGHRS, CDR2 YFSETQ. The CDR3 covers 13 residues. Losses at the gene ends were 4 bases for V and 4 bases for J; bases not matched to a gene: 0. CDR3 DNA: TGCGCCAGCAGCACAGGGGGCGGAAACACCATATATTTT. Protein product: CASSTGGGNTIYF. The whole variable domain, filled in from reference TRBV5-1 and TRBJ1-3, reads KAGVTQTPRYLIKTRGQQVTLSCSPISGHRSVSWYQQTPGQGLQFLFEYFSETQRNKGNFPGRFSGRQFSNSRSEMNVSTLELGDSALYLCASSTGGGNTIYFGEGSWLTVV.